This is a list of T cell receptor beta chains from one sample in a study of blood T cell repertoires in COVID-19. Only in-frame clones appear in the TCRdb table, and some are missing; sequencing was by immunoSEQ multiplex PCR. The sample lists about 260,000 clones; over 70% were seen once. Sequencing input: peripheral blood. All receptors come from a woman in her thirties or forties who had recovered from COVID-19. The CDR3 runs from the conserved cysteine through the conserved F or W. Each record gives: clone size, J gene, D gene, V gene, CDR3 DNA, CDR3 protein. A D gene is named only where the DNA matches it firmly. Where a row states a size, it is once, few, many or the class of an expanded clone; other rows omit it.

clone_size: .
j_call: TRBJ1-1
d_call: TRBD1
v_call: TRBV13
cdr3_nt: TGTGCCAGCAGCGCCCGGACAGGCATGAACACTGAAGCTTTCTTT
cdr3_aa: CASSARTGMNTEAFF

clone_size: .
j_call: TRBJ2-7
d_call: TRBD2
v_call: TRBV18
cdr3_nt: TGTGCCAGCACGACGCCCCTAGCGGACGGACGGAGAGAGCAGTACTTC
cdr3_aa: CASTTPLADGRREQYF

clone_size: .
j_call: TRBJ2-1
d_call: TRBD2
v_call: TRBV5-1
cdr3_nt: TGCGCCAGCAGGCCGGCTAGCGGCAATGAGCAGTTCTTC
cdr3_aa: CASRPASGNEQFF

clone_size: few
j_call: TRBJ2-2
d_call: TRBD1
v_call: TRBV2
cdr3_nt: TGTGCCAGCAGTTTACCACGCGACAGGGGCACCGGGGAGCTGTTTTTT
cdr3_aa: CASSLPRDRGTGELFF

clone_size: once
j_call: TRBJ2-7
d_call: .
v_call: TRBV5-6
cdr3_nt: TGTGCCAGCAGTCACGACTATTTACCCTACGAGCAGTACTTC
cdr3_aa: CASSHDYLPYEQYF

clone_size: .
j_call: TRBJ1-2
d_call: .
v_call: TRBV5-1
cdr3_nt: TGCGCCAGCAGCTTGGTCCAACCAGGCCTTTCTTGGTATGGCTACACCTTC
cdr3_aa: CASSLVQPGLSWYGYTF

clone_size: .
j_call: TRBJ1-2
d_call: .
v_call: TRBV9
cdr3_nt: TGTGCCAGCAGTCTTCAGGGCCAATATGGCTACACCTTC
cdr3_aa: CASSLQGQYGYTF

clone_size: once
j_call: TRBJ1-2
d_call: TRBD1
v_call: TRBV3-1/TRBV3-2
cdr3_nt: TGTGCCAGCAGCCCCGGGACAGGGGCTGGAGGCTACACCTTC
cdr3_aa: CASSPGTGAGGYTF

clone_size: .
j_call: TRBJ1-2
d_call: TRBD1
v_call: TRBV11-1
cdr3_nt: TGTGCCAGCAGCCGGCCGGGACAGGAGAACTATGGCTACACCTTC
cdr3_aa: CASSRPGQENYGYTF

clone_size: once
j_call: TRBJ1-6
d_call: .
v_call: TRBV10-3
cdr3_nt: TGTGCCTCCAGGGGCACCTCCTATAATTCACCCCTCCACTTT
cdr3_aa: CASRGTSYNSPLHF

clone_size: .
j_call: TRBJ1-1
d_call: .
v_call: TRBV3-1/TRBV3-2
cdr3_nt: TGTGCCAGCAGCCAAGACGACAGTTTGAACACTGAAGCTTTCTTT
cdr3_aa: CASSQDDSLNTEAFF

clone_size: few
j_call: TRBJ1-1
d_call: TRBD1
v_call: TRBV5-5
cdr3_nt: TGTGCCAGCAGCTTAGGCCCGACAGGGATGTACGAAGCTTTCTTT
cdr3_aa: CASSLGPTGMYEAFF

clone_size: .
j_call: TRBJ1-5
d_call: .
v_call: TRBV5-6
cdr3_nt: TGTGCCAGCAGTAGCAAGGGGTCCGGTCAGCCCCAGCATTTT
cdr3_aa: CASSSKGSGQPQHF

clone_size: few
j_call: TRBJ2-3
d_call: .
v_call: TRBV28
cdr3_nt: TGTGCCAGCAGTTACAGTCATCTTAGCACAGATACGCAGTATTTT
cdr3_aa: CASSYSHLSTDTQYF

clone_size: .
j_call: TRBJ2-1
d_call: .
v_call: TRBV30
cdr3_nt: TGTGCCGGCCTTATGCATGAGCAGTTCTTC
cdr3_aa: CAGLMHEQFF

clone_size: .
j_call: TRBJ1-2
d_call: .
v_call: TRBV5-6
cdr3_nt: TGTGCCAGCAGCTTGGATCCGACAGCGAACTATGGCTACACCTTC
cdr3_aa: CASSLDPTANYGYTF

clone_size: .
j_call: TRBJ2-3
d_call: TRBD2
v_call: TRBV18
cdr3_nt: TGTGCCAGCTCACCCACTAGCGGGGGCACGCTTGGAGATACGCAGTATTTT
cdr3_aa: CASSPTSGGTLGDTQYF

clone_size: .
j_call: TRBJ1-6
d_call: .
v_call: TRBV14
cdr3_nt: TGTGCCAGCAGCCAAGAGCGGGGAACGGGCTCACCCCTCCACTTT
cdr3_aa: CASSQERGTGSPLHF

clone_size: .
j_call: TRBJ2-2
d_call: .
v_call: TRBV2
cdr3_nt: TGTGCCAGCAGTCTAAGTTCGGGACTGAACACCGGGGAGCTGTTTTTT
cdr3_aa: CASSLSSGLNTGELFF

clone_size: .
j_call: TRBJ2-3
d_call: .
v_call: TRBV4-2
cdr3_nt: TGTGCCAGCAGTCGAGACCGTCAACTCAGAGGGGATACGCAGTATTTT
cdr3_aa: CASSRDRQLRGDTQYF